This entry lists 3 T cell receptor beta chains sequenced from one sample in a study of technical replicates of blood from a few donors. TCRdb keeps only in-frame clones here, not all; method: immunoSEQ multiplex PCR. The table shows about 72,000 clones, with over 85% occurring only once. Sequencing was done on a sample of T cells isolated from PBMCs. Receptor source: a human donor in good health.

This chain uses TRBV2 with TRBJ2-1; the match to TRBD2 covers 15 bases. In germline, CDR1 is SNHLY, CDR2 FYNNEI. CDR3 length: 17 amino acids. After removal of 10 bases from V and 4 bases from J, the junction contained 11 bases not matched to a gene. CDR3 DNA: TGTGCCATTTCATTGGGACTAGCGGGAGGATTTTACAATGAGCAGTTCTTC. Translation gives CAISLGLAGGFYNEQFF.

V and J are TRBV11-3 and TRBJ2-1, with 12 positions matching TRBD2. Germline V gives CDR1 SGHNT, CDR2 YENEEA. The junction had 11 bases not matched to a gene; V was cut back by 1 base and J by 7 bases. The CDR3 is made up of 18 amino acids. Written as DNA, the CDR3 is TGTGCCAGCAGCTTAGCTCCCCCGACTAGCGGGAGAGTAAATGAGCAGTTCTTC. Translation: CASSLAPPTSGRVNEQFF.

J is TRBJ1-2 and V is TRBV7-9; D gene unclear. The CDR3 is 11 amino acids. Trimming stripped 5 bases from V and 8 bases from J, with 9 bases between. Germline V gene sequence: CDR1 SEHNR, CDR2 FQNEAQ (reference sequence). In DNA, the CDR3 is TGTGCCAGCAGCGCCCAAGAGGGCTACACCTTC. It encodes CASSAQEGYTF.